This is a list of T cell receptor beta chains from one sample in a study of shared clonotypes between healthy human individuals. Method: immunoSEQ multiplex PCR; TCRdb's copy keeps in-frame clones and lacks some. The sample carries about 800,000 clones, about 96% recorded once. Material: naive CD8+ T cells sorted from blood. These receptors were obtained from a man aged 30 to 45 in good health. CDR3s include the opening cysteine and the closing phenylalanine or tryptophan. D genes are given only for firm matches. Size tells how often a clone was seen (once, few, many) or the class of an expanded clone, and some rows leave it out.

cdr3_length	d_call	v_call	clone_size	j_call	cdr3_aa	cdr3_nt
16	TRBD2	TRBV4-1	-	TRBJ2-3	CASSLLAETSTDTQYF	TGCGCCAGCAGCCTACTAGCGGAGACTAGCACAGATACGCAGTATTTT
16	TRBD2	TRBV25-1	-	TRBJ2-1	CASSPRTSRTYNEQFF	TGTGCCAGCAGTCCCCGGACTAGCCGAACCTACAATGAGCAGTTCTTC
13	-	TRBV7-3	-	TRBJ2-1	CASSLPPNNEQFF	TGTGCCAGCAGCTTACCGCCTAACAATGAGCAGTTCTTC
15	TRBD2	TRBV28	-	TRBJ2-5	CASSLGSAGGETQYF	TGTGCCAGCAGTTTAGGTTCAGCGGGAGGGGAGACCCAGTACTTC
15	-	TRBV27	-	TRBJ2-3	CASSDGTFLTDTQYF	TGTGCCAGCAGCGATGGGACTTTCCTCACAGATACGCAGTATTTT
16	TRBD2	TRBV7-6	-	TRBJ2-7	CASSLEASGGSYEQYF	TGTGCCAGCAGCTTAGAGGCTAGCGGGGGTTCCTACGAGCAGTACTTC
16	-	TRBV25-1	-	TRBJ2-1	CASSEFQGPSYNEQFF	TGTGCCAGCAGTGAATTTCAGGGTCCCTCCTACAATGAGCAGTTCTTC
13	-	TRBV2	-	TRBJ1-1	CANHRESGTEAFF	TGTGCCAACCACAGGGAATCGGGTACTGAAGCTTTCTTT
17	-	TRBV28	once	TRBJ2-7	CASSSPDRPYRNFEQYF	TGTGCCAGCAGTTCCCCCGACAGACCATACCGCAATTTCGAGCAGTACTTC
14	TRBD1	TRBV6-5	-	TRBJ2-7	CASSSRQGNYEQYF	TGTGCCAGCAGTTCCCGACAGGGTAACTACGAGCAGTACTTC
15	TRBD2	TRBV7-7	-	TRBJ2-3	CASSLRGRGTDTQYF	TGTGCCAGCAGCTTACGCGGGAGGGGCACAGATACGCAGTATTTT
12	TRBD2	TRBV10-2	-	TRBJ2-7	CASSGGLAGEYF	TGCGCCAGCAGTGGGGGACTAGCGGGAGAGTACTTC
17	-	TRBV6-1	-	TRBJ2-5	CASSELGLTGIQETQYF	TGTGCCAGCAGTGAACTGGGTCTGACAGGTATTCAAGAGACCCAGTACTTC
15	-	TRBV27	-	TRBJ2-2	CASSFLSGNTGELFF	TGTGCCAGCAGTTTCTTATCAGGGAACACCGGGGAGCTGTTTTTT
14	-	TRBV27	-	TRBJ2-5	CASSLLGFQETQYF	TGTGCCAGCAGTTTGCTTGGGTTCCAAGAGACCCAGTACTTC
14	-	TRBV11-2	-	TRBJ2-7	CASSLDATPYEQYF	TGTGCCAGCAGCTTAGATGCCACACCCTACGAGCAGTACTTC
16	-	TRBV7-9	-	TRBJ2-1	CASSPPLAGAYNEQFF	TGTGCCAGCAGCCCTCCCCTAGCAGGAGCCTACAATGAGCAGTTCTTC
14	-	TRBV10-3	-	TRBJ2-7	CAISESVGSYEQYF	TGTGCCATCAGTGAGTCGGTCGGTAGCTACGAGCAGTACTTC